Below, 21 T cell receptor beta chains from the same sample are listed, as sequenced in a study of blood T cells in healthy people across ages (dated by TCRdb to the mid-2010s). The protocol used for the library was 5' RACE. The reads were generated on an Illumina HiSeq 2500. The second PCR ran for roughly 6 to 11 cycles and used a J-beta primer mix along with a sample-barcoded 5' primer. TCRdb trimmed public reads at Q25 via fastp, called clones via MiXCR and kept in-frame beta chains. Entries that share a CDR3 protein sequence are merged under the most common genes and DNA. The sample includes hundreds of thousands of distinct CDR3 sequences, with roughly 20% observed a single time. The ten largest clones represent about 3.6% of the sample. Sequencing used blood. These receptors all come from a man aged 70 or older in good health.

The chain is built from TRBV7-9 and TRBJ2-3; perhaps TRBD2 as D (6 bases). Germline V gene lookup returns CDR1 SEHNR and CDR2 FQNEAQ (reference sequence). The CDR3 extends over 14 amino acids. The V gene lost 11 bases and the J gene lost 6 bases, with 21 bases spanning the gap. As DNA, the CDR3 is TGTGCCGGCGGGACGACGGTCGGTCCCGATACGCAGTATTTT. Protein product: CAGGTTVGPDTQYF.

This clonotype was seen only a few times. This rearrangement joins TRBV12-3 or TRBV12-4 to TRBJ2-5; 12 nucleotides match TRBD1. The CDR3 has 13 amino acids. V gave up 6 bases and J gave up 9 bases; unmatched junction bases: 5. This CDR3 is CASRVGQGASQYF. CDR3 in DNA: TGTGCCAGCAGGGTGGGACAGGGGGCGTCCCAGTACTTC.

The CDR3 sequence is CASQRQGNQPQHF. The DNA for the CDR3 is TGTGCCAGCCAGCGACAGGGAAATCAGCCCCAGCATTTT. The genes are TRBV6-5 and TRBJ1-5; 7 bases agree with TRBD1. The CDR3 extends over 13 amino acids. V trimming: 8 bases; J trimming: 4 bases; junction bases outside the gene matches: 5. Germline assignment: CDR1 MNHEY and CDR2 SVGAGI.

This clonotype has just a few counts. A much bigger clone sits one base away, suggesting this may be a read error. The chain carries TRBV7-2 and TRBJ2-1, with TRBD2 identical over 10 bases. The CDR3 is 14 amino acids. From germline, CDR1 is SGHTA and CDR2 FQGNSA. The CDR3, as DNA: TGTGCCAGCAGCTTGGGACTAGCGAACAATGGGCAGTTCTTC. Translated: CASSLGLANNGQFF.

This clonotype was observed a handful of times. V usage is TRBV20-1 and J usage is TRBJ2-7; D is undetermined. The CDR3 runs to 12 residues. V lost 3 bases, J lost 6 bases, and 12 bases lay in between. The V gene's germline CDR1 is DFQATT and CDR2 SNEGSKA (reference sequence). Written as DNA, the CDR3 is TGCAGTGCTAGCGTTCGACGTGGCGAGCAGTACTTC. This encodes CSASVRRGEQYF.

A few counts support this clonotype. This rearrangement joins TRBV24-1 to TRBJ2-1; D is unresolved. This CDR3 contains 15 residues. Germline V gene lookup returns CDR1 KGHDR and CDR2 SFDVKD. Trimming cost V 0 bases and J 3 bases, with 8 bases left between them. CDR3 loop: CATSDLQYSYNEQFF. The DNA of the CDR3 is TGTGCCACCAGTGATTTGCAGTATAGCTACAATGAGCAGTTCTTC.

This chain links TRBV28 with TRBJ2-3, with TRBD2 matching over 9 bases. The CDR3 runs 16 residues. Germline V gene sequence: CDR1 MDHEN, CDR2 SYDVKM. V lost 6 bases and J lost 0; bases outside the gene matches: 7. The CDR3 loop reads CASRKPSGTSTDTQYF. The CDR3, as DNA: TGTGCCAGCAGAAAGCCTAGCGGGACTAGCACAGATACGCAGTATTTT. The whole variable domain, filled in from reference TRBV28 and TRBJ2-3, reads DVKVTQSSRYLVKRTGEKVFLECVQDMDHENMFWYRQDPGLGLRLIYFSYDVKMKEKGDIPEGYSVSREKKERFSLILESASTNQTSMYLCASRKPSGTSTDTQYFGPGTRLTVL.

This clonotype has a count of ten or more. This sequence joins TRBV7-2 and TRBJ1-4, with D perhaps matching TRBD1 (5 bases). CDR3 size: 16 residues. Germline CDR1 SGHTA, CDR2 FQGNSA. Trimming took 3 bases from V and 7 from J, leaving 18 bases between them. CDR3 protein: CASSLRGQPKPEKLFF. The DNA for the CDR3 is TGTGCCAGCAGCTTGAGGGGCCAGCCTAAACCTGAAAAACTGTTTTTT.

The V call is TRBV5-1, the J call TRBJ2-1; possible D gene TRBD1, 7 bases. The CDR3 covers 15 residues. Trimming pared 0 bases from V and 7 bases from J, leaving 14 bases between. Germline V gives CDR1 SGHRS, CDR2 YFSETQ. The CDR3 spells CASSLGQGGSNEQFF. The CDR3 bases are TGCGCCAGCAGCTTGGGGCAGGGGGGCTCAAATGAGCAGTTCTTC.

The chain uses TRBV29-1 and TRBJ1-5, with 7 bases lining up with TRBD1. V shed 6 bases, J shed 4 bases, and the junction held 6 bases outside the gene matches. The CDR3 runs 13 residues. Germline CDR1 SQVTM, CDR2 ANQGSEA. Here the CDR3 reads CSVSDRVNQPQHF. The CDR3 DNA follows: TGCAGCGTCTCCGACAGGGTTAATCAGCCCCAGCATTTT.

The V gene is TRBV20-1, the J gene TRBJ1-5; TRBD1 matches 12 bases. The trim removed 6 bases at V and 6 bases at J, leaving 9 bases unmatched. The CDR3 spans 15 residues. Germline CDR1 DFQATT, CDR2 SNEGSKA (reference sequence). The CDR3 sequence: CSAHSGTGGLQPQHF. CDR3 sequence (DNA): TGCAGTGCCCATTCCGGGACAGGGGGCCTTCAGCCCCAGCATTTT.

The gene calls are TRBV27 and TRBJ1-2; TRBD1 might be the D (6 bases). The CDR3 runs 16 residues. The V gene's germline CDR1 is MNHEY and CDR2 SMNVEV (reference sequence). Between the trimmed V and J ends, which lost 5 bases and 2 bases, there was a span of 18 bases. The CDR3: CASSLFTGSKNYGYTF. The CDR3 DNA sequence: TGTGCCAGCAGTCTATTTACAGGGTCTAAGAACTATGGCTACACCTTC.

This clonotype was observed a handful of times. The V and J genes are TRBV18 and TRBJ2-2; 7 bases map to TRBD1. Losses at the gene ends were 3 bases for V and 1 base for J; bases not matched to a gene: 2. This CDR3 has 15 amino acids. Germline V CDR1 and CDR2: KGHSH, LQKENI. The CDR3 is CASSPTGMNTGELFF. The CDR3 bases are TGTGCCAGCTCACCGACAGGGATGAACACCGGGGAGCTGTTTTTT.

The chain links TRBV5-5 to TRBJ1-2, with 12 bases aligning to TRBD1. The CDR3 extends over 15 amino acids. J gave up 6 bases and V 0 bases, and 3 bases lay outside the gene matches. CDR1 is SGHKS and CDR2 is YYEKEE in the germline V gene (reference sequence). The CDR3 here is CASSLAGTGGDGYTF. Written as DNA, the CDR3 is TGTGCCAGCAGCTTGGCTGGGACAGGGGGCGATGGCTACACCTTC.

The chain is built from TRBV25-1 and TRBJ2-7; 7 bases match TRBD1. With the DNA end fitting TRBJ2-1 better, the J assignment may be wrong. The germline V gene has CDR1 MGHDK and CDR2 SYGVNS. This CDR3 spans 13 amino acids. For the CDR3, the DNA is TGTGCCAGCAGGCAAACAGGGGTAAGTGAGCAGTTCTTC. Translated: CASRQTGVSEQFF.

A few counts support this clonotype. The chain carries TRBV21-1 and TRBJ1-2; TRBD1 was called by the table and not checked on the DNA. TRBV21-1 is an annotated pseudogene. CDR3 length equals 12 residues. CDR3 in DNA: TGTGCCAGCAGCACCCGGACAGTGGGCTACACCTTC. Amino acid sequence: CASSTRTVGYTF.

The sample holds a few counts of this clonotype. The chain couples TRBV3-1 to TRBJ2-7; D unresolved. Germline V gene data show CDR1 as LGHDT and CDR2 as YNNKEL (reference sequence). V was trimmed by 1 base and J by 0 bases, leaving 10 bases between them. This CDR3 region has 15 residues. The CDR3 here is CASSQARLASYEQYF. CDR3 coding DNA: TGTGCCAGCAGCCAAGCCAGACTGGCCTCCTACGAGCAGTACTTC.

This clonotype occurred a few times. V gene TRBV7-8 combines with J gene TRBJ2-7; TRBD2 is a possible D gene (8 bases). Germline loops: CDR1 SGHVS, CDR2 FQNEAQ. The CDR3 extends over 18 amino acids. V was pared by 0 bases and J by 2 bases, with 20 bases between. DNA for the CDR3: TGTGCCAGCAGCTTAGCGACAGGGCCGGGACTAGTACCCTACGAGCAGTACTTC. Residues: CASSLATGPGLVPYEQYF.

This chain uses TRBV7-2 with TRBJ2-3; D may be TRBD2 (5 bases). The CDR3 has 13 residues. V was pared by 5 bases and J by 6 bases, with 12 bases between. Germline V gene lookup returns CDR1 SGHTA and CDR2 FQGNSA. Written as DNA, the CDR3 is TGTGCCAGCAGCCGGATAGGAGGCGATACGCAGTATTTT. It encodes CASSRIGGDTQYF.

The sample holds a few counts of this clonotype. The genes are TRBV10-3 and TRBJ2-3; 12 bases fit TRBD2. The CDR3 has 18 residues. The germline CDR1 and CDR2 sequences are ENHRY and SYGVKD. With 2 bases clipped from V and 0 bases from J, the junction kept 6 bases outside the gene matches. CDR3 sequence reads: CAISETASGRESTDTQYF. The CDR3 DNA reads TGTGCCATCAGTGAGACGGCTAGCGGGAGGGAGAGCACAGATACGCAGTATTTT.

This clonotype was counted only a few times. V is TRBV20-1 and J is TRBJ2-3; D uncertain. Germline V lookup: CDR1 DFQATT, CDR2 SNEGSKA (reference sequence). V lost 0 bases to trimming and J lost 2 bases, with 9 bases between them. The CDR3 spans 14 residues. Here the CDR3 reads CSARDSRSTDTQYF. The CDR3, as DNA: TGCAGTGCTAGAGATTCGCGTTCCACAGATACGCAGTATTTT.